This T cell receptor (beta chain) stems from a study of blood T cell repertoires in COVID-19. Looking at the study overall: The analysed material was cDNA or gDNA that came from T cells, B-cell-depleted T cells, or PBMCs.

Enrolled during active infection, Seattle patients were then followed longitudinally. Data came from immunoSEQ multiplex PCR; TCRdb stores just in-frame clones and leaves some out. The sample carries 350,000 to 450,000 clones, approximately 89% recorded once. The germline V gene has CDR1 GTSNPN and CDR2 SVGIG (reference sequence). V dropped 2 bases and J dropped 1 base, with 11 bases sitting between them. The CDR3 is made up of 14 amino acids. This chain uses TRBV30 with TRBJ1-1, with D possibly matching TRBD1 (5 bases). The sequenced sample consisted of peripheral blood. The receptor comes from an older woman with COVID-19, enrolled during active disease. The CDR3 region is CAWSSQGGNTEAFF. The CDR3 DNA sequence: TGTGCCTGGAGTAGTCAGGGCGGGAACACTGAAGCTTTCTTT.